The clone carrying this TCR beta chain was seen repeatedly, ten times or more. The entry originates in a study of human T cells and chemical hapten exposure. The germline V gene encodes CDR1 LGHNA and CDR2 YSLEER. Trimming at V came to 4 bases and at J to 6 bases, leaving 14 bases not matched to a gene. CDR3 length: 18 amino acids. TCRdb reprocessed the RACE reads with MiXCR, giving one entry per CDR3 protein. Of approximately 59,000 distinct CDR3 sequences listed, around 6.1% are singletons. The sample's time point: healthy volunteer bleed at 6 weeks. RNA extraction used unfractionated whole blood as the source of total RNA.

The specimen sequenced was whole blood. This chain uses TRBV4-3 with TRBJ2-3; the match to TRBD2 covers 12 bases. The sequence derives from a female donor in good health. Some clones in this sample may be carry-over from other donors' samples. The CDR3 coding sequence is TGCGCCAGCAGCCCGGCCCGGGGGCTAGCGGGAGGGCTGGATACGCAGTATTTT. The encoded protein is CASSPARGLAGGLDTQYF.